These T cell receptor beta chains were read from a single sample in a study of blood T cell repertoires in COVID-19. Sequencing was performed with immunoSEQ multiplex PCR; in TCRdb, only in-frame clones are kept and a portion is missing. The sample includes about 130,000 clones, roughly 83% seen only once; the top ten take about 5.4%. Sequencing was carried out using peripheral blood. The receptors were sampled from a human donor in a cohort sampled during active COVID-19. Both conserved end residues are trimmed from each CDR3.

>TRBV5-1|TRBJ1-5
ASSPSGGNQPQH
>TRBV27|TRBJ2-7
ASSSQNSYEQY
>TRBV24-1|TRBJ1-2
ATSAPQGAGGYT
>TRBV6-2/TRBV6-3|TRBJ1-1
ASRYLYEAF
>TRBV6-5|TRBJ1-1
ASSYSMEGAAF
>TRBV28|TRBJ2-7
ASSSTGIYEQY
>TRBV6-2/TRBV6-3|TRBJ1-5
ASSPTGGNQPQH
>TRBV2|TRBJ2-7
ARQGATYEQY
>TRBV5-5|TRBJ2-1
ASRLTGPEQF
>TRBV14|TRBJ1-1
ASSQVGEGTEAF
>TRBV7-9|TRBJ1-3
ASSLVVRASGNTIY
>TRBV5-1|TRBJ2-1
ASSLEAGSLYNEQF
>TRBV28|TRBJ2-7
ASSFFVAGGFYEQY
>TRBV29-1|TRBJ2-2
SVISADRTNTGELF